The 28 T cell receptor beta chains reported below all come from one sample, sequenced in a study of blood T cells in healthy people across ages. Together with a sample-barcoded 5' primer, a J-beta primer mix was included in a second PCR lasting about 7 to 12 cycles. TCRdb re-analysed the 5' RACE reads in MiXCR, keeping a single row per CDR3 protein. The sample contains 600,000 to 650,000 distinct CDR3 sequences, 45% to 65% of which appear only once. Sequencing was done on a sample of blood. The receptors were sampled from a man in his fifties or sixties in good health.

The CDR3 is CASSTELARYNEQFF. As DNA, the CDR3 is TGCGCCAGCAGCACCGAACTAGCGCGCTACAATGAGCAGTTCTTC. V and J are TRBV5-1 and TRBJ2-1; TRBD2 matches at 7 bases. The CDR3 contains 15 residues. CDR1 and CDR2 (germline): SGHRS, YFSETQ. The V and J ends lost 4 bases and 3 bases, in that order; junction bases with no gene match: 7.

There are a few counts of this clonotype. The chain combines TRBV6-2 or TRBV6-3 with TRBJ2-5, with D hard to call. The better agreement between TRBJ2-7 and the DNA end casts doubt on the J call. The CDR3 is 12 residues long. CDR1 and CDR2 from the germline V gene are MNHEY and SVGEGT. The CDR3 spells CASSPSRLEQYF. The CDR3 DNA reads as TGTGCCAGCAGCCCATCGAGGCTCGAGCAGTACTTC.

This clonotype was seen only a few times. The V gene is TRBV29-1, the J gene TRBJ2-5; possibly TRBD2 for D (6 bases). V was cut by 7 bases and J by 2 bases, with 23 bases left in between. CDR1 and CDR2 (germline): SQVTM, ANQGSEA. This CDR3 is built from 16 residues. The CDR3 nucleotides are TGCAGCGGCCGACAGAAGACCTGGGGGGTACAAGAGACCCAGTACTTC. Translated: CSGRQKTWGVQETQYF. The whole variable domain, filled in from reference TRBV29-1 and TRBJ2-5, reads SAVISQKPSRDICQRGTSLTIQCQVDSQVTMMFWYRQQPGQSLTLIATANQGSEATYESGFVIDKFPISRPNLTFSTLTVSNMSPEDSSIYLCSGRQKTWGVQETQYFGPGTRLLVL.

The chain recombines TRBV7-2 with TRBJ2-7; 11 bases match TRBD2. Germline CDR1 and CDR2: SGHTA and FQGNSA. After removal of 5 bases from V and 6 bases from J, the junction contained 6 bases not matched to a gene. CDR3 length equals 14 residues. This CDR3 is CASSLSGGAGEQYF. In nucleotides, the CDR3 is TGTGCCAGCAGCCTTAGCGGGGGGGCTGGCGAGCAGTACTTC.

The V call is TRBV20-1, the J call TRBJ2-7; maybe TRBD2 (5 bases). The CDR3 length is 14 residues. V was pared by 1 base and J by 3 bases, with 13 bases between. Germline-derived CDR1 and CDR2 are DFQATT and SNEGSKA (reference sequence). The CDR3: CSARGETRVYEQYF. The CDR3 coding sequence is TGCAGTGCTAGAGGGGAGACACGCGTCTACGAGCAGTACTTC.

This CDR3 is CSATRGAQGYGYTF. CDR3 DNA sequence: TGCAGTGCGACCCGCGGAGCCCAGGGATATGGCTACACCTTC. V usage is TRBV20-1 and J usage is TRBJ1-2, with a possible D match to TRBD1 (5 bases). The CDR3 is made up of 14 amino acids. Trimming removed 6 bases from V and 5 bases from J, with 19 bases in between. Germline CDR1 is DFQATT and CDR2 is SNEGSKA (reference sequence).

The V gene is TRBV27, the J gene TRBJ1-2; a weak D match, TRBD1 (5 bases). CDR3 length equals 17 residues. V lost 3 bases and J lost 0, with 17 bases in between. Per germline, CDR1 MNHEY and CDR2 SMNVEV (reference sequence). This chain's CDR3 is CASSFRFRDGSNYGYTF. The CDR3 bases are TGTGCCAGCAGTTTCAGATTCCGGGACGGCTCTAACTATGGCTACACCTTC.

V is TRBV5-5 and J is TRBJ1-2; D call uncertain. CDR1 is SGHKS and CDR2 is YYEKEE in the germline V gene (reference sequence). V was trimmed by 4 bases and J by 1 base, leaving 17 bases between them. The CDR3 runs to 16 residues. CDR3 sequence: CASSPAAGQLNYGYTF. The CDR3 DNA reads as TGTGCCAGCAGCCCGGCCGCAGGTCAACTTAACTATGGCTACACCTTC.

This clonotype was seen only a few times. This rearrangement joins TRBV7-6 to TRBJ2-3, with 10 bases matching TRBD2. There are 16 residues in the CDR3. Germline V gene sequence: CDR1 SGHVS, CDR2 FNYEAQ. J was trimmed by 3 bases and V by 5 bases; bases with no gene match: 8. CDR3 protein: CASSLRSGGQTDTQYF. The CDR3 nucleotides read TGTGCCAGCAGCCTCCGTAGCGGGGGGCAGACAGATACGCAGTATTTT.

This chain links TRBV5-1 with TRBJ2-2, with unresolved D. The V end lost 0 bases, the J end lost 1 base, and 7 bases lay between the germline ends. The CDR3 length is 15 residues. Germline V CDR1 and CDR2: SGHRS, YFSETQ. CDR3 residues: CASSLEGRNTGELFF. CDR3 sequence (DNA): TGCGCCAGCAGCTTGGAGGGCAGGAACACCGGGGAGCTGTTTTTT.

The chain joins TRBV7-8 to TRBJ1-5, with 9 positions matching TRBD1. J gave up 5 bases and V 4 bases, and 9 bases lay outside the gene matches. CDR3 length equals 16 residues. The germline V gene has CDR1 SGHVS and CDR2 FQNEAQ. The CDR3 sequence is CASSSSGTGTHQPQHF. The DNA of the CDR3 is TGTGCCAGCAGCTCCTCCGGGACAGGGACGCATCAGCCCCAGCATTTT.

The V gene is TRBV29-1, the J gene TRBJ2-7; possible D gene TRBD2, 5 bases. This CDR3 has 11 amino acids. The germline gives CDR1 SQVTM, CDR2 ANQGSEA. V shed 1 base and J shed 6 bases, with 7 bases lying between them. The CDR3 reads CSVEVAGEQYF. The CDR3 DNA follows: TGCAGCGTTGAAGTGGCGGGCGAGCAGTACTTC.

The gene calls are TRBV21-1 and TRBJ2-6; the DNA was not compared with TRBD1, the D call given in the table. TRBV21-1 represents a pseudogene. The CDR3 covers 16 residues. In nucleotides, the CDR3 is TGTGCCAGCAGGACAGGCACACTCTCTGGGGCCAACGTCCTGACTTTC. It translates to CASRTGTLSGANVLTF.

The V call is TRBV20-1, the J call TRBJ1-2; 11 nucleotides match TRBD1. CDR1 and CDR2 from the germline V gene are DFQATT and SNEGSKA (reference sequence). V dropped 3 bases and J dropped 4; count of bases not matched to a gene: 13. This CDR3 region has 17 residues. DNA for the CDR3: TGCAGTGCTAGGTCCAAGGGACAGGGGGGACCCCGCTATGGCTACACCTTC. Residues: CSARSKGQGGPRYGYTF.

CDR3 DNA sequence: TGCAGTACCGCGGGGGCTGTGGGCTACGAGCAGTACTTC. Encoded protein: CSTAGAVGYEQYF. This sequence joins TRBV20-1 and TRBJ2-4; a possible D gene is TRBD2 (7 bases). TRBJ2-7 explains the end of the DNA better; the J call may be wrong. Germline CDR1 DFQATT, CDR2 SNEGSKA (reference sequence). The CDR3 covers 13 residues.

The chain carries TRBV13 and TRBJ2-6; D might be TRBD1 or TRBD2, each matching 5 bases. Per germline, CDR1 PRHDT and CDR2 FYEKMQ (reference sequence). CDR3 length equals 14 residues. V was shortened by 6 bases and J by 11 bases, with 17 bases between the two germline ends. CDR3 nucleotides: TGTGCCAGCAGTCTCCGGGACGGTCGCGACGTCCTGACTTTC. Its protein is CASSLRDGRDVLTF. The full variable domain, completed using reference TRBV13 and TRBJ2-6, is AAGVIQSPRHLIKEKRETATLKCYPIPRHDTVYWYQQGPGQDPQFLISFYEKMQSDKGSIPDRFSAQQFSDYHSELNMSSLELGDSALYFCASSLRDGRDVLTFGAGSRLTVL.

The V call is TRBV10-3, the J call TRBJ1-1; no clear D. Deletions cut 4 bases from V and 4 bases from J, with 13 bases between. Per germline, CDR1 ENHRY and CDR2 SYGVKD. The CDR3 is made up of 14 amino acids. The CDR3 spells CAISGPAGGTEAFF. The CDR3 DNA reads as TGTGCCATCAGTGGTCCTGCGGGAGGCACTGAAGCTTTCTTT.

The rearrangement joins TRBV5-1 to TRBJ2-3, with a possible D match to TRBD1 (5 bases). Germline assignment: CDR1 SGHRS and CDR2 YFSETQ. The CDR3 extends over 17 amino acids. V was shortened by 0 bases and J by 5 bases, with 19 bases between the two germline ends. The CDR3 coding sequence is TGCGCCAGCAGCTTGGCCCCCCGGCCAGGGCAAGGAGATACGCAGTATTTT. Amino acids: CASSLAPRPGQGDTQYF.

CDR3 in amino acids: CASSFGGGNEKLFF. The CDR3 DNA sequence: TGTGCCAGCAGTTTCGGTGGGGGGAATGAAAAACTGTTTTTT. The V gene is TRBV12-3 or TRBV12-4, the J gene TRBJ1-4, with a weak D call TRBD1 (5 bases). The CDR3 consists of 14 residues. With 3 bases removed from V and 5 bases from J, the gap between germline ends came to 10 bases.

The rearrangement links TRBV29-1 to TRBJ2-5, with 9 nucleotides matching TRBD2. CDR1 is SQVTM and CDR2 is ANQGSEA in the germline V gene. This CDR3 region has 14 residues. Losses at the gene ends were 3 bases for V and 5 bases for J; bases not matched to a gene: 7. This CDR3 is CSVDRRAGGETQYF. In DNA form, the CDR3 reads TGCAGCGTTGATCGGCGAGCGGGGGGCGAGACCCAGTACTTC.

This clonotype has only a few counts. The gene calls are TRBV20-1 and TRBJ2-6, with D maybe TRBD1 (6 bases). This CDR3 has 14 residues. The ends were cut back, 6 bases at V and 8 bases at J, with 17 bases in the middle. Germline loops: CDR1 DFQATT, CDR2 SNEGSKA (reference sequence). In DNA form, the CDR3 reads TGCAGTGCCCAGAGGGGGTCGGGGACCAACGTCCTGACTTTC. Protein: CSAQRGSGTNVLTF.

This clonotype was found a few times. J is TRBJ1-3 and V is TRBV12-3 or TRBV12-4; D unclear. V lost 7 bases to trimming and J lost 4 bases, with 14 bases between them. The CDR3 loop spans 14 amino acids. The DNA of the CDR3 is TGTGCCAGCACTAAACCACCGCCCGGAAACACCATATATTTT. Translation: CASTKPPPGNTIYF.

The V call is TRBV5-1, the J call TRBJ1-1; 8 nucleotides agree with TRBD1. V gave up 4 bases and J gave up 6 bases; unmatched junction bases: 8. The CDR3 sequence is 14 residues long. Germline V lookup: CDR1 SGHRS, CDR2 YFSETQ. In nucleotides, the CDR3 is TGCGCCAGCAGCAGTGGACAGGGAGGGGCTGAAGCTTTCTTT. As protein: CASSSGQGGAEAFF. Full variable domain (remainder filled in from reference TRBV5-1 and TRBJ1-1): KAGVTQTPRYLIKTRGQQVTLSCSPISGHRSVSWYQQTPGQGLQFLFEYFSETQRNKGNFPGRFSGRQFSNSRSEMNVSTLELGDSALYLCASSSGQGGAEAFFGQGTRLTVV.

The chain links TRBV15 to TRBJ2-4; the match to TRBD2 covers 9 bases. Near its end, the DNA agrees better with TRBJ2-5, so the J call may be wrong. Germline CDR1 is LNHNV and CDR2 is YYDKDF (reference sequence). The CDR3 runs 15 residues. Written as DNA, the CDR3 is TGTGCCACCAGCAGAGCCTTAGCGGGAGCCGAGACCCAGTACTTC. It encodes CATSRALAGAETQYF.

This clonotype was recorded a few times. The chain joins TRBV12-3 or TRBV12-4 to TRBJ2-5, with D unclear. The CDR3 runs to 14 residues. V gave up 7 bases and J gave up 4 bases, with 16 bases separating them. CDR3 DNA: TGTGCCAGCACCCTAGGCAGGATACGAGAGACCCAGTACTTC. Its protein product is CASTLGRIRETQYF.

The chain couples TRBV7-2 to TRBJ1-2; no clear D. Trimming stripped 0 bases from V and 0 bases from J, with 17 bases between. Per the germline V gene, CDR1 is SGHTA and CDR2 is FQGNSA. The CDR3 covers 18 residues. CDR3 nucleotide sequence: TGTGCCAGCAGCTTAGCGCACGGCAGAAACCTAGCTAACTATGGCTACACCTTC. Protein product: CASSLAHGRNLANYGYTF.

Note on this clonotype: A much larger clone is a single base away; this may be a read error. V is TRBV4-1 and J is TRBJ2-7; 9 positions agree with TRBD1. V lost 2 bases and J lost 5; bases outside the gene matches: 16. Germline lookup yields CDR1 MGHRA and CDR2 YSYEKL. CDR3 size: 18 residues. The CDR3 spells CASSQQGPWTGESDEQYF. The CDR3 DNA is TGCGCCAGCAGCCAACAAGGCCCATGGACAGGGGAGTCCGACGAGCAGTACTTC.

This clonotype was observed a single time. This chain joins TRBV12-5 and TRBJ2-3, with D maybe TRBD1 (5 bases). Germline-derived CDR1 and CDR2 are LGHNT and FRNRAP. This CDR3 is 13 amino acids long. V dropped 11 bases and J dropped 0 bases, with 12 bases sitting between them. The CDR3 loop reads CAARGASTDTQYF. CDR3 DNA: TGTGCTGCCCGTGGGGCTAGCACAGATACGCAGTATTTT.